The source of this TCR beta chain is a study of blood T cells in healthy people across ages. The second PCR ran about 7 to 12 cycles with a sample-barcoded 5' primer and J-beta primers. TCRdb recomputed calls from the 5' RACE reads with MiXCR, one row per CDR3 protein. The data show some 890,000 distinct CDR3 sequences, under 35% seen once. The CDR3 has 14 residues. Germline V gene lookup returns CDR1 DFQATT and CDR2 SNEGSKA (reference sequence). The ends lost 0 bases at V and 2 bases at J; junction bases unmatched: 3. In its sample, this clonotype was seen a few times. Antigen: not known. Study-wide points: Diversity of TCR beta per million T cells declined in a roughly linear way with age.

This same sample was also taken into another study, of T cells of mothers and their children. That report notes: Donors comprised a few healthy Caucasian mothers plus their six children.

The sequence was collected from a woman aged 40 to 50 in good health. The chain has TRBV20-1 and TRBJ2-5; 7 bases are shared with TRBD2. Material: blood. CDR3 amino acids: CSARDGTTQETQYF. The CDR3 DNA reads TGCAGTGCTAGAGATGGGACTACTCAAGAGACCCAGTACTTC.